The 27 T cell receptor beta chains in this list originate from one sample, sequenced in a study of OX40 agonist ivuxolimab in advanced cancers. Libraries were prepared by immunoSEQ multiplex PCR; TCRdb keeps only in-frame clonotypes and omits some of them. The repertoire holds 95,000 to 100,000 clones, with 90% as singletons. The sequenced sample was CD4+ or CD8+ T cells sorted from blood, obtained in a trial of the OX40 agonist ivuxolimab. These receptors came from an adult with an advanced solid tumor such as melanoma, head and neck, liver or kidney cancer.

The chain combines TRBV7-3 with TRBJ2-2; D possibly matches TRBD1 or TRBD2 (6 bases each). V was cut by 4 bases and J by 6 bases, with 12 bases left in between. Germline V gene lookup returns CDR1 SGHTA and CDR2 FQGTGA. This CDR3 spans 14 amino acids. CDR3 in DNA: TGTGCCAGCAGCTCCGGGGGCGGGGCCGGGGAGCTGTTTTTT. Its translation is CASSSGGGAGELFF. The full variable domain, rest sourced from reference TRBV7-3 and TRBJ2-2, is GAGVSQTPSNKVTEKGKYVELRCDPISGHTALYWYRQSLGQGPEFLIYFQGTGAADDSGLPNDRFFAVRPEGSVSTLKIQRTERGDSAVYLCASSSGGGAGELFFGEGSRLTVL.

This chain connects TRBV5-6 to TRBJ2-5, with TRBD1 as a possible D gene (5 bases). V was cut by 0 bases and J by 3 bases, with 9 bases left in between. This CDR3 region has 14 residues. Germline values: CDR1 SGHDT, CDR2 YYEEEE. CDR3 DNA sequence: TGTGCCAGCAGCTTGGTCGCGACAGAAGAGACCCAGTACTTC. Residues: CASSLVATEETQYF.

This clone was counted ten times or more. The chain carries TRBV9 and TRBJ2-5; 9 nucleotides match TRBD2. J was trimmed by 0 bases and V by 3 bases; bases with no gene match: 3. Per germline, CDR1 SGDLS and CDR2 YYNGEE. CDR3 size: 15 residues. This CDR3 reads CASSATSGYQETQYF. The DNA of the CDR3 is TGTGCCAGCAGCGCAACTAGCGGGTACCAAGAGACCCAGTACTTC. The entire variable domain, with the rest obtained from reference TRBV9 and TRBJ2-5, is as follows: DSGVTQTPKHLITATGQRVTLRCSPRSGDLSVYWYQQSLDQGLQFLIQYYNGEERAKGNILERFSAQQFPDLHSELNLSSLELGDSALYFCASSATSGYQETQYFGPGTRLLVL.

This clone was found a few times. This chain links TRBV30 with TRBJ1-5; maybe TRBD1 (5 bases). The germline gives CDR1 GTSNPN, CDR2 SVGIG (reference sequence). The V gene lost 1 base and the J gene lost 5 bases, with 9 bases spanning the gap. The CDR3 extends over 13 amino acids. CDR3 coding DNA: TGTGCCTGGAGTGAGGGCAGGGATCAGCCCCAGCATTTT. Protein: CAWSEGRDQPQHF.

The chain recombines TRBV19 with TRBJ2-7; 8 bases match TRBD2. With 7 bases clipped from V and 1 base from J, the junction kept 12 bases outside the gene matches. The CDR3 has 16 amino acids. The germline CDR1 and CDR2 sequences are LNHDA and SQIVND (reference sequence). CDR3 residues: CASMDRHGTSSYEQYF. DNA of the CDR3: TGTGCCAGTATGGATCGGCACGGGACTAGTTCCTACGAGCAGTACTTC.

This clone was seen only once. The V and J genes are TRBV30 and TRBJ2-2, with TRBD2 identical over 11 bases. The J segment lost 7 bases and the V segment lost 3 bases, leaving 7 bases of the junction unmatched. The CDR3 is 15 amino acids. Germline loops: CDR1 GTSNPN, CDR2 SVGIG (reference sequence). CDR3 sequence: CAWSQGTSGDGELFF. In DNA, the CDR3 is TGTGCCTGGAGCCAAGGGACTAGCGGCGACGGGGAGCTGTTTTTT.

This chain joins TRBV6-4 and TRBJ2-1; possible D gene TRBD2, 7 bases. The CDR3 contains 15 residues. In germline, CDR1 is MRHNA, CDR2 SNTAGT. The V end lost 5 bases, the J end lost 6 bases, and 17 bases lay between the germline ends. The CDR3 reads CASSRGGSYPNEQFF. CDR3 sequence (DNA): TGTGCCAGCAGTAGGGGGGGTTCTTACCCCAATGAGCAGTTCTTC.

The genes are TRBV6-1 and TRBJ1-2, with 9 bases identical to TRBD1. J gave up 4 bases and V 7 bases, and 10 bases lay outside the gene matches. Germline V gene sequence: CDR1 MNHNS, CDR2 SASEGT. The CDR3 contains 15 residues. The CDR3 DNA reads TGTGCCAGCACGACGTTACAGGGGGCTGGCTATGGCTACACCTTC. Translation: CASTTLQGAGYGYTF.

The V gene is TRBV30, the J gene TRBJ1-5; 8 bases fit TRBD1. V gave up 6 bases and J gave up 2 bases; unmatched junction bases: 6. The CDR3 totals 14 residues. Germline CDR1 and CDR2: GTSNPN and SVGIG (reference sequence). The CDR3 sequence: CACTKDRGNQPQHF. CDR3 nucleotides: TGTGCCTGTACTAAGGACAGGGGCAATCAGCCCCAGCATTTT.

This chain joins TRBV11-1 and TRBJ2-5, with a possible D match to TRBD1 (6 bases). Germline V gene sequence: CDR1 SGHAT, CDR2 FQDESV (reference sequence). CDR3 size: 14 residues. V shed 1 base and J shed 5 bases, with 11 bases lying between them. CDR3 DNA: TGTGCCAGCAGCTTAGAAAGAAGGGGGGAGACCCAGTACTTC. Translated, it gives CASSLERRGETQYF.

V is TRBV19 and J is TRBJ1-2, with a weak D call TRBD1 (5 bases). The CDR3 extends over 14 amino acids. Germline CDR1 LNHDA, CDR2 SQIVND (reference sequence). V was clipped by 3 bases and J by 1 base, with 9 bases between them. The CDR3 nucleotides are TGTGCCAGTAGTATCTCCGGGGGTAACTATGGCTACACCTTC. Translation gives CASSISGGNYGYTF.

The chain joins TRBV15 to TRBJ1-5; TRBD1 is a possible D gene (6 bases). The V and J ends lost 5 bases and 3 bases respectively, with 23 bases between them. In germline, CDR1 is LNHNV, CDR2 YYDKDF (reference sequence). The CDR3 runs 18 residues. This CDR3 reads CATSRNLRTNRVNQPQHF. CDR3 bases: TGTGCCACCAGCCGGAACCTCAGAACCAACAGGGTCAATCAGCCCCAGCATTTT.

This chain joins TRBV7-2 and TRBJ2-7; 7 nucleotides agree with TRBD1. J was trimmed by 6 bases and V by 5 bases; bases with no gene match: 10. Germline assignment: CDR1 SGHTA and CDR2 FQGNSA. This CDR3 is 14 amino acids long. The CDR3 region has the DNA TGTGCCAGCAGCCTCAGGGGGAGAGGGCTCGAGCAGTACTTC. Its protein product is CASSLRGRGLEQYF.

This rearrangement joins TRBV16 to TRBJ1-5, with D possibly being TRBD1 (5 bases). Trimming removed 4 bases at V and 4 bases at J, with 14 bases between. The germline gives CDR1 KGHSY, CDR2 FQNENV. The CDR3 extends over 15 amino acids. The CDR3 protein is CASSPRGPINQPQHF. CDR3 DNA: TGTGCCAGCAGCCCCCGGGGCCCCATTAATCAGCCCCAGCATTTT.

The V and J genes are TRBV27 and TRBJ2-3; D is unclear. This CDR3 is built from 13 residues. Looked up from germline, CDR1 is MNHEY and CDR2 is SMNVEV (reference sequence). V gave up 7 bases and J gave up 0 bases, with 8 bases separating them. The CDR3 DNA is TGTGCCAGCACCCCTACTAGCACAGATACGCAGTATTTT. Translated, it gives CASTPTSTDTQYF.

Regarding this clone: Compared with germline, one end of the junction differs, possibly owing to a read error. This chain joins TRBV7-7 and TRBJ2-2, with 10 positions matching TRBD2. The germline CDR1 and CDR2 sequences are SSHAT and FNYEAQ (reference sequence). The CDR3 runs 15 residues. Here the CDR3 reads CASSLAAGGTGELFF. As DNA, the CDR3 is TGTGCTAGCAGCTTAGCAGCGGGGGGGACCGGGGAGCTGTTTTTT.

The V gene is TRBV10-3, the J gene TRBJ1-5; D call uncertain. Germline CDR1 is ENHRY and CDR2 is SYGVKD. CDR3 length equals 16 residues. V lost 6 bases and J 3 bases, leaving 18 bases between the germline ends. This chain's CDR3 is CAISDSLAGNNQPQHF. The CDR3 coding sequence is TGTGCCATCAGCGACTCCCTGGCCGGGAACAATCAGCCCCAGCATTTT.

Only one count was recorded for this clone. The V gene is TRBV19, the J gene TRBJ1-1; D is uncertain. Germline V lookup: CDR1 LNHDA, CDR2 SQIVND (reference sequence). This CDR3 comprises 12 residues. Trimming removed 3 bases at V and 2 bases at J, with 4 bases between. As DNA, the CDR3 is TGTGCCAGTAGTATGATAAACACTGAAGCTTTCTTT. Translated: CASSMINTEAFF.

This chain links TRBV6-5 with TRBJ1-1; D unclear. Germline V lookup: CDR1 MNHEY, CDR2 SVGAGI. The V end lost 0 bases, the J end lost 10 bases, and 15 bases lay between the germline ends. The CDR3 contains 14 residues. The chain's CDR3 is CASSYSPAFPSAFF. The CDR3 DNA sequence: TGTGCCAGCAGTTACTCGCCGGCCTTCCCCTCAGCTTTCTTT.

This rearrangement joins TRBV14 to TRBJ2-2; the D gene is possibly TRBD1 (6 bases). The CDR3 totals 15 residues. The germline V gene encodes CDR1 SGHDN and CDR2 FVKESK. V was shortened by 5 bases and J by 1 base, with 11 bases between the two germline ends. CDR3 region: CASSYQGQNTGELFF. The CDR3 DNA is TGTGCCAGCAGCTACCAGGGACAGAACACCGGGGAGCTGTTTTTT.

The chain links TRBV7-2 to TRBJ1-3; D is perhaps TRBD1 (5 bases). V shed 3 bases and J shed 0 bases, with 9 bases lying between them. The CDR3 contains 15 residues. CDR1 SGHTA and CDR2 FQGNSA come from the germline V gene. CDR3 residues: CASSLRGPSGNTIYF. CDR3 sequence (DNA): TGTGCCAGCAGCTTGAGGGGCCCCTCTGGAAACACCATATATTTT.

This clone is a singleton in its sample. The chain links TRBV21-1 to TRBJ2-1; TRBD1, the table's D call, was not compared with the DNA. TRBV21-1 is marked as a pseudogene. The CDR3 covers 13 residues. The CDR3 sequence: CALGWNREKEQFF. The CDR3 nucleotides read TGTGCCTTAGGCTGGAACAGGGAAAAAGAGCAGTTCTTC.

The V gene is TRBV7-8, the J gene TRBJ1-5; 8 bases line up with TRBD1. Germline CDR1 is SGHVS and CDR2 is FQNEAQ. With V trimmed by 3 bases and J by 4 bases, 2 bases remained unmatched. This CDR3 is built from 14 residues. The CDR3 spells CASSFGTGNQPQHF. CDR3 coding DNA: TGTGCCAGCAGCTTCGGGACAGGTAATCAGCCCCAGCATTTT.

V is TRBV15 and J is TRBJ2-5; D is perhaps TRBD2 (6 bases). The CDR3 extends over 13 amino acids. CDR1 and CDR2 from the germline V gene are LNHNV and YYDKDF (reference sequence). Trimming removed 6 bases from V and 2 bases from J, with 10 bases in between. In DNA form, the CDR3 reads TGTGCCACCAGTATCCGGGAGCAAGAGACCCAGTACTTC. Its protein product is CATSIREQETQYF. The full variable domain, in which reference TRBV15 and TRBJ2-5 provide the parts outside the CDR3, is DAMVIQNPRYQVTQFGKPVTLSCSQTLNHNVMYWYQQKSSQAPKLLFHYYDKDFNNEADTPDNFQSRRPNTSFCFLDIRSPGLGDTAMYLCATSIREQETQYFGPGTRLLVL.

The chain carries TRBV5-1 and TRBJ2-5; 12 bases are a match to TRBD2. Trimming at V came to 4 bases and at J to 5 bases, leaving 9 bases not matched to a gene. The CDR3 length is 16 residues. Germline CDR1 is SGHRS and CDR2 is YFSETQ. The CDR3 DNA is TGCGCCAGCAGCCACCGACTAGCGGGAGCTTCGGAGACCCAGTACTTC. Encoded protein: CASSHRLAGASETQYF.

In nucleotides, the CDR3 is TGTGCCAGTTCTATATGGGGGGCGGTTGGCTACACCTTC. It specifies CASSIWGAVGYTF. The rearrangement joins TRBV7-3 to TRBJ1-2; D is perhaps TRBD1 (6 bases). Germline V CDR1 and CDR2: SGHTA, FQGTGA. Trimming stripped 9 bases from V and 7 bases from J, with 18 bases between. This CDR3 has 13 amino acids. Complete variable domain (other parts from reference TRBV7-3 and TRBJ1-2): GAGVSQTPSNKVTEKGKYVELRCDPISGHTALYWYRQSLGQGPEFLIYFQGTGAADDSGLPNDRFFAVRPEGSVSTLKIQRTERGDSAVYLCASSIWGAVGYTFGSGTRLTVV.

This clone was detected only once. The rearrangement links TRBV19 to TRBJ1-2; D gene unclear. The germline gives CDR1 LNHDA, CDR2 SQIVND (reference sequence). V gave up 3 bases and J gave up 7 bases, with 12 bases separating them. The CDR3 covers 13 residues. CDR3 amino acids: CASSMERRVGYTF. CDR3 DNA: TGTGCCAGTAGTATGGAGCGGCGTGTTGGCTACACCTTC.